What follows is one T cell receptor (beta chain) and its context. This sample was taken from a study of blood T cell repertoires in COVID-19. Across the study: Sites in the United States, Italy and Spain provided acute and convalescent COVID-19 samples.

Per the authors' pipeline: Reference gene primer amplification in the assay estimated nucleated cell counts. The method was immunoSEQ multiplex PCR; TCRdb's version includes in-frame clones alone and lacks a portion of them. D and trimming come from the DNA, and the V and J calls and clone size come from that table. The sample lists hundreds of thousands of clones, about 82% occurring once. The germline CDR1 and CDR2 sequences are LNHDA and SQIVND (reference sequence). V was trimmed by 10 bases and J by 7 bases, leaving 20 bases between them. The CDR3 sequence is 14 residues long. Sequencing input: peripheral blood. The genes are TRBV19 and TRBJ2-1, with a tentative D call TRBD2 (6 bases). The sequence was obtained from a woman aged 45-65 years with active or convalescent COVID-19. In nucleotides, the CDR3 is TGTGCCACAACCGCGGGGTTAGCGAAGAATGAGCAGTTCTTC. Residues: CATTAGLAKNEQFF.